The 23 T cell receptor beta chains below come from one sample, sequenced in a study of vaccination and CD4 T cells after COVID-19. At the Johns Hopkins FTIC core, DNA taken from cultured CD4+ T cells was sequenced by way of the Oncomine TCR Beta short-read assay. Genomic DNA extraction was carried out from cultured CD4+ T cells. One entry per CDR3 protein results from TCRdb running MiXCR on the PCR reads. The sample lists some 10,000 distinct CDR3 sequences, about two fifths seen once, with less than 15% in the top ten. Treatment denoted: approximately nine-day PBMC culture with coronavirus spike peptide pools or control peptides (ViraFEST assay). These CD4+ T cells came from an unexposed donor, sampled before the COVID-19 pandemic (2011-2018). No antigen has been assigned to these receptors. The sequencing sample was made of CD4+ T cells from blood, cultured in vitro. All receptors come from a human donor in good health.

This clonotype was counted only a few times. The chain combines TRBV11-2 with TRBJ1-6; 7 bases align to TRBD1. The CDR3 is made up of 15 amino acids. Germline lookup yields CDR1 SGHAT and CDR2 FQNNGV. V dropped 2 bases and J dropped 6; count of bases not matched to a gene: 4. This CDR3 reads CASSLPRQGNSPLHF. The CDR3 DNA is TGTGCCAGCAGCTTACCGAGACAGGGTAATTCACCCCTCCACTTT.

This chain joins TRBV28 and TRBJ1-1; D is uncertain. The CDR3 length is 13 residues. V shed 7 bases and J shed 4 bases, with 13 bases lying between them. Germline V gives CDR1 MDHEN, CDR2 SYDVKM. The CDR3 sequence: CASKLSTTTEAFF. Written as DNA, the CDR3 is TGTGCCAGCAAATTATCGACAACCACTGAAGCTTTCTTT.

Within the sample, this clonotype is medium-sized (0.01 to 0.1%). The chain combines TRBV7-3 with TRBJ1-6; 7 bases are shared with TRBD1. With V trimmed by 8 bases and J by 7 bases, 8 bases remained unmatched. CDR3 length equals 14 residues. From germline, CDR1 is SGHTA and CDR2 FQGTGA. The DNA of the CDR3 is TGTGCCAGCGGGGAGGGGGCAGGAAATTCACCCCTCCACTTT. Translation: CASGEGAGNSPLHF.

This clonotype came up a few times. This rearrangement joins TRBV6-1 to TRBJ1-5; D is possibly TRBD1 (5 bases). The germline V and J ends were trimmed by 11 bases and 0 bases, with 8 bases remaining between them. Germline lookup yields CDR1 MNHNS and CDR2 SASEGT. The CDR3 is 12 residues long. CDR3 in DNA: TGTGCCGGGGGGTTTAGCAATCAGCCCCAGCATTTT. Its translation: CAGGFSNQPQHF.

This chain links TRBV6-1 with TRBJ2-3; TRBD1 matches 9 bases. V was clipped by 4 bases and J by 0 bases; unmatched bases: 17. The CDR3 runs to 20 residues. Germline assignment: CDR1 MNHNS and CDR2 SASEGT. CDR3: CASSVARVGQGSSSTDTQYF. The CDR3 region has the DNA TGTGCCAGCAGTGTTGCCCGGGTGGGACAGGGTTCCTCTAGCACAGATACGCAGTATTTT.

This clonotype was seen a single time. J is TRBJ1-4 and V is TRBV20-1, with 11 positions matching TRBD1. The CDR3 runs to 17 residues. Trimming cost V 0 bases and J 7 bases; bases outside gene matches: 10. Germline V gives CDR1 DFQATT, CDR2 SNEGSKA (reference sequence). CDR3: CSARDRTGGARGEKLFF. CDR3 DNA sequence: TGCAGTGCTAGAGACAGGACAGGGGGCGCGAGAGGTGAAAAACTGTTTTTT.

V usage is TRBV29-1 and J usage is TRBJ2-3; D is possibly TRBD2 (6 bases). Trimming removed 0 bases at V and 8 bases at J, with 15 bases between. This CDR3 is built from 14 residues. From germline, CDR1 is SQVTM and CDR2 ANQGSEA. The CDR3 nucleotides read TGCAGCGTTGAAGACTTGAGCGGGCGTGTTACGCAGTATTTT. It translates to CSVEDLSGRVTQYF.

This clonotype was recorded a few times. The V gene is TRBV7-3, the J gene TRBJ2-5, with 13 bases lining up with TRBD2. Germline trimming cut 5 bases from V and 5 bases from J; bases unmatched to any gene: 8. The CDR3 is 16 residues long. From germline, CDR1 is SGHTA and CDR2 FQGTGA. For the CDR3, the DNA is TGTGCCAGCAGCAGCACTAGCGGGAGGGCCGGTGAGACCCAGTACTTC. Its protein is CASSSTSGRAGETQYF. The variable domain in full, completed from reference TRBV7-3 and TRBJ2-5, reads GAGVSQTPSNKVTEKGKYVELRCDPISGHTALYWYRQSLGQGPEFLIYFQGTGAADDSGLPNDRFFAVRPEGSVSTLKIQRTERGDSAVYLCASSSTSGRAGETQYFGPGTRLLVL.

The CDR3 is CASSQEAYVGNTEAFF. The DNA for the CDR3 is TGCGCCAGCAGCCAAGAGGCATATGTTGGGAACACTGAAGCTTTCTTT. This sequence joins TRBV4-3 and TRBJ1-1; D is uncertain. This CDR3 has 16 amino acids. Trimming stripped 0 bases from V and 1 base from J, with 12 bases between. The germline V gene has CDR1 LGHNA and CDR2 YSLEER.

This CDR3 is CASSYSLLGRAEQYF. As DNA, the CDR3 is TGTGCCAGCAGTTACTCCCTCCTGGGCAGGGCCGAGCAGTACTTC. The chain has TRBV6-5 and TRBJ2-7; D perhaps matches TRBD1 (5 bases). Trimming pared 0 bases from V and 6 bases from J, leaving 15 bases between. Germline assignment: CDR1 MNHEY and CDR2 SVGAGI. The CDR3 loop spans 15 amino acids.

This clonotype was seen only a few times. The chain couples TRBV6-2 or TRBV6-3 to TRBJ1-1; D remains ambiguous. V dropped 5 bases and J dropped 6 bases, with 19 bases sitting between them. The germline V gene encodes CDR1 MNHEY and CDR2 SVGEGT. The CDR3 runs 15 residues. CDR3 region: CASSPQQEWIPEAFF. The DNA for the CDR3 is TGTGCCAGCAGTCCTCAGCAAGAATGGATCCCTGAAGCTTTCTTT.

V and J are TRBV28 and TRBJ1-1, with 7 bases that match TRBD1. Trimming cost V 5 bases and J 2 bases; bases outside gene matches: 11. CDR1 is MDHEN and CDR2 is SYDVKM in the germline V gene. This CDR3 contains 16 residues. The CDR3 loop reads CASSGGVGGLNTEAFF. The CDR3 nucleotides are TGTGCCAGCAGTGGGGGTGTAGGGGGCCTAAACACTGAAGCTTTCTTT.

This clonotype turned up a few times. The chain combines TRBV2 with TRBJ1-4, with 8 bases identical to TRBD1. CDR3 size: 14 residues. V lost 5 bases and J lost 4; bases outside the gene matches: 3. CDR1 and CDR2 from the germline V gene are SNHLY and FYNNEI. CDR3 amino acids: CASSPTGGNEKLFF. The CDR3 DNA reads TGTGCCAGCAGTCCAACAGGGGGTAATGAAAAACTGTTTTTT.

The chain combines TRBV5-4 with TRBJ2-7; the match to TRBD2 covers 13 bases. V was pared by 0 bases and J by 8 bases, with 11 bases of the junction left unmatched. The CDR3 consists of 17 residues. Germline CDR1 reads SGHNT; CDR2 reads YYREEE (reference sequence). CDR3 nucleotides: TGTGCCAGCAGCTTGGCACGGCCGGGACTAGCGGGACCTCAGCAGTACTTC. The encoded protein is CASSLARPGLAGPQQYF.

There are a few counts of this clonotype. This sequence joins TRBV28 and TRBJ2-5; a possible D gene is TRBD2 (5 bases). The germline gives CDR1 MDHEN, CDR2 SYDVKM. CDR3 length equals 16 residues. V was cut by 6 bases and J by 5 bases, with 22 bases left in between. CDR3 sequence: CASRGLLPGFGETQYF. In DNA form, the CDR3 reads TGTGCCAGCAGAGGGCTCCTCCCGGGATTTGGTGAGACCCAGTACTTC.

This clonotype was observed a handful of times. The chain couples TRBV30 to TRBJ1-2; 9 nucleotides line up with TRBD1. V trimming: 3 bases; J trimming: 3 bases; junction bases outside the gene matches: 8. The germline gives CDR1 GTSNPN, CDR2 SVGIG (reference sequence). The CDR3 has 15 residues. The CDR3 reads CAWRMGQGVDYGYTF. CDR3 in DNA: TGTGCCTGGAGAATGGGACAGGGAGTAGACTATGGCTACACCTTC.

A few counts support this clonotype. The J gene is TRBJ1-5, the V gene TRBV28; tentatively, D is TRBD1 (5 bases). CDR1 and CDR2 (germline): MDHEN, SYDVKM. Deletions cut 5 bases from V and 5 bases from J, with 16 bases between. This CDR3 has 15 residues. CDR3 nucleotides: TGTGCCAGCAGTACCTCTAAGGGGCTATATCAGCCCCAGCATTTT. Amino acids: CASSTSKGLYQPQHF.

The J gene is TRBJ2-1, the V gene TRBV7-3, with 15 bases fitting TRBD2. Trimming at V came to 5 bases and at J to 7 bases, leaving 3 bases not matched to a gene. Germline CDR1 reads SGHTA; CDR2 reads FQGTGA. There are 15 residues in the CDR3. This CDR3 reads CASSRTSGRVNEQFF. The CDR3 coding sequence is TGTGCCAGCAGCCGGACTAGCGGGAGGGTTAATGAGCAGTTCTTC.

In this sample, this clonotype turned up a few times. This rearrangement joins TRBV29-1 to TRBJ2-7; the match to TRBD2 covers 12 bases. The germline gives CDR1 SQVTM, CDR2 ANQGSEA. This CDR3 is built from 14 residues. The CDR3 sequence: CSGGTSGRSYEQYF. CDR3 DNA sequence: TGCAGTGGAGGTACTAGCGGGAGGTCCTACGAGCAGTACTTC.

This clonotype has more than one count but fewer than ten. The chain has TRBV27 and TRBJ2-7; D uncertain. CDR3 length equals 15 residues. CDR1 is MNHEY, CDR2 SMNVEV, per germline (reference sequence). Trimming cost V 4 bases and J 4 bases, with 17 bases left between them. This CDR3 is CASSSLVGLWYEQYF. DNA for the CDR3: TGTGCCAGCAGTTCACTGGTGGGTCTCTGGTACGAGCAGTACTTC.

This clonotype has a single count. The chain employs TRBV5-1 and TRBJ2-7; no clear D gene. The CDR3 consists of 14 residues. Trimming took 1 base from V and 3 from J, leaving 11 bases between them. The germline V gene has CDR1 SGHRS and CDR2 YFSETQ. DNA for the CDR3: TGCGCCAGCAGCTTGTCTCGGCAGAGCTACGAGCAGTACTTC. It translates to CASSLSRQSYEQYF.

This chain uses TRBV12-3 or TRBV12-4 with TRBJ2-7; TRBD2 agrees at 9 bases. CDR3 length: 18 amino acids. J gave up 0 bases and V 3 bases, and 12 bases lay outside the gene matches. This chain's CDR3 is CASSLGDRLAVSSYEQYF. CDR3 DNA: TGTGCCAGCAGTTTGGGAGATAGACTAGCGGTGAGCTCCTACGAGCAGTACTTC.

This clonotype was found a few times. V usage is TRBV19 and J usage is TRBJ1-5; weak D call: TRBD1 (6 bases). This CDR3 spans 15 amino acids. Trimming shortened V by 3 bases and J by 6 bases, and 15 bases separated the two germline ends. The germline CDR1 and CDR2 sequences are LNHDA and SQIVND (reference sequence). The CDR3 DNA follows: TGTGCCAGTAGTATTAGTGGCGCAGGGGCTCAGCCCCAGCATTTT. Its protein product is CASSISGAGAQPQHF. The full variable domain, with the rest looked up from reference TRBV19 and TRBJ1-5, is DGGITQSPKYLFRKEGQNVTLSCEQNLNHDAMYWYRQDPGQGLRLIYYSQIVNDFQKGDIAEGYSVSREKKESFPLTVTSAQKNPTAFYLCASSISGAGAQPQHFGDGTRLSIL.